The 27 T cell receptor beta chains below all came from one sample that was sequenced in a study of response to subunit inactivated influenza vaccine. From the RT-PCR reads, TCRdb called clonotypes with MiXCR, one entry per CDR3 protein. The sample includes more than 600,000 distinct CDR3 sequences, approximately 17% of them seen just once. Sequencing was performed on PBMCs from blood, taken 4 to 6 days after vaccination. The receptors shown here come from a man aged 50 to 60 who received an inactivated influenza vaccine.

This clonotype was detected only a few times. The chain uses TRBV10-2 and TRBJ2-1; 8 nucleotides line up with TRBD1. Germline CDR1 reads WSHSY; CDR2 reads SAAADI. The CDR3 is 13 residues long. With 6 bases clipped from V and 10 bases from J, the junction kept 8 bases outside the gene matches. The CDR3 protein is CASRATGEEEQFF. The CDR3 nucleotides are TGCGCCAGCAGGGCGACAGGGGAGGAGGAGCAGTTCTTC.

V and J are TRBV20-1 and TRBJ2-3; 9 nucleotides align to TRBD2. The CDR3 totals 19 residues. J was trimmed by 2 bases and V by 6 bases; bases with no gene match: 21. Germline V lookup: CDR1 DFQATT, CDR2 SNEGSKA (reference sequence). The CDR3: CSAAGGLAGLLTITDTQYF. The CDR3 nucleotides are TGCAGTGCCGCGGGAGGGCTAGCGGGGCTACTGACTATCACAGATACGCAGTATTTT.

This clonotype showed up just a few times. V is TRBV28 and J is TRBJ2-7; unclear D gene. V was shortened by 6 bases and J by 3 bases, with 24 bases between the two germline ends. Per the germline V gene, CDR1 is MDHEN and CDR2 is SYDVKM. The CDR3 runs to 17 residues. The CDR3 loop reads CASSFTLGSRPNYEQYF. The CDR3 DNA is TGTGCCAGCAGCTTCACCCTGGGTAGTCGTCCCAACTACGAGCAGTACTTC.

The rearrangement joins TRBV11-2 to TRBJ2-6, with no clear D. V lost 2 bases, J lost 2 bases, and 10 bases lay in between. CDR1 SGHAT and CDR2 FQNNGV come from the germline V gene. The CDR3 sequence is 16 residues long. The CDR3 DNA follows: TGTGCCAGCAGCTTATGGTTCTCAACTGGGGCCAACGTCCTGACTTTC. Translation gives CASSLWFSTGANVLTF.

The V and J genes are TRBV6-2 or TRBV6-3 and TRBJ2-5; D is undetermined. Trimming cost V 7 bases and J 4 bases, with 22 bases left between them. The CDR3 runs 16 residues. The germline gives CDR1 MNHEY, CDR2 SVGEGT. CDR3 amino acids: CASTSRPSEKRETQYF. As DNA, the CDR3 is TGTGCCAGCACCTCACGACCCAGCGAAAAACGAGAGACCCAGTACTTC.

The rearrangement links TRBV12-3 or TRBV12-4 to TRBJ2-5, with D perhaps matching TRBD2 (5 bases). The CDR3 has 14 residues. Trimming took off 3 bases at V and 2 bases at J, with 10 bases between the two ends. This CDR3 is CASSFVGMQETQYF. CDR3 nucleotide sequence: TGTGCCAGCAGTTTCGTCGGGATGCAAGAGACCCAGTACTTC.

This clonotype has more than one count but fewer than ten. The junction shows a germline mismatch at one end, possibly a read error. The chain carries TRBV12-3 or TRBV12-4 and TRBJ2-1; D may be TRBD2 (6 bases). The CDR3 extends over 14 amino acids. This CDR3 reads CASTRKNGDSLLGF. CDR3 bases: TGTGCCAGCACCAGAAAGAACGGGGACTCACTGCTAGGTTTT.

This chain connects TRBV21-1 to TRBJ2-7; TRBD1 reflects the table's D call only, with no check against the DNA. TRBV21-1 is designated a pseudogene. The CDR3 totals 12 residues. CDR3 nucleotides: TGTGCCCTGGACAGGGGGCTCTACGAGCAGTACTTC. Amino acids: CALDRGLYEQYF.

V usage is TRBV19 and J usage is TRBJ1-1; D remains ambiguous. CDR1 LNHDA and CDR2 SQIVND come from the germline V gene (reference sequence). CDR3 length: 14 residues. V was cut by 6 bases and J by 4 bases, with 15 bases left in between. CDR3 sequence reads: CASSSHWGPTEAFF. DNA for the CDR3: TGTGCCAGTAGCTCCCATTGGGGTCCCACTGAAGCTTTCTTT.

The chain joins TRBV5-1 to TRBJ2-7, with 10 nucleotides matching TRBD1. This CDR3 has 15 residues. V lost 4 bases, J lost 4 bases, and 8 bases stayed unmatched. From germline, CDR1 is SGHRS and CDR2 YFSETQ. CDR3 nucleotide sequence: TGCGCCAGCAGCCAACCCGACAGGGGGCGGTACGAGCAGTACTTC. Its protein is CASSQPDRGRYEQYF. Variable domain in full (rest from reference TRBV5-1 and TRBJ2-7): KAGVTQTPRYLIKTRGQQVTLSCSPISGHRSVSWYQQTPGQGLQFLFEYFSETQRNKGNFPGRFSGRQFSNSRSEMNVSTLELGDSALYLCASSQPDRGRYEQYFGPGTRLTVT.

The chain employs TRBV5-6 and TRBJ2-2, with D possibly matching TRBD2 (6 bases). The V gene lost 0 bases and the J gene lost 4 bases, with 13 bases spanning the gap. The CDR3 consists of 16 residues. Germline CDR1 reads SGHDT; CDR2 reads YYEEEE. The CDR3 reads CASSLALREATGELFF. As DNA, the CDR3 is TGTGCCAGCAGCTTGGCTTTGCGGGAAGCCACCGGGGAGCTGTTTTTT.

V and J are TRBV5-1 and TRBJ2-7; 10 bases agree with TRBD2. Germline V gene lookup returns CDR1 SGHRS and CDR2 YFSETQ. This CDR3 spans 14 amino acids. The trim removed 4 bases at V and 6 bases at J, leaving 7 bases unmatched. The CDR3 sequence: CASSVILAGSEQYF. The CDR3 coding sequence is TGCGCCAGCAGCGTAATACTAGCGGGGAGCGAGCAGTACTTC.

Comments on this clonotype: A much larger clone lies one base from this, so it may be a read error. The chain recombines TRBV7-2 with TRBJ2-2, with D possibly being TRBD1 or TRBD2 (5 bases each). Between the trimmed V and J ends, which lost 6 bases and 3 bases, there was a span of 8 bases. Germline V CDR1 and CDR2: SGHTA, FQGNSA. CDR3 length equals 13 residues. The CDR3 protein is CASSWGYTGELFF. The CDR3 nucleotides read TGTGCCAGCAGTTGGGGGTACACCGGGGAGCTGTTTTTT.

This chain links TRBV6-2 or TRBV6-3 with TRBJ2-1; no firm D call. Germline V CDR1 and CDR2: MNHEY, SVGEGT. V lost 4 bases, J lost 3 bases, and 13 bases lay in between. CDR3 length: 15 amino acids. Here the CDR3 reads CASSLKIRLYNEQFF. The CDR3 region has the DNA TGTGCCAGCAGTTTAAAGATAAGGCTCTACAATGAGCAGTTCTTC.

This clonotype was observed a handful of times. V usage is TRBV20-1 and J usage is TRBJ2-5, with D maybe TRBD2 (6 bases). V was trimmed by 3 bases and J by 1 base, leaving 12 bases between them. Germline V gene lookup returns CDR1 DFQATT and CDR2 SNEGSKA (reference sequence). This CDR3 comprises 14 residues. The CDR3 DNA is TGCAGTGCTAGCTGGTTAGCGGCCCAAGAGACCCAGTACTTC. It specifies CSASWLAAQETQYF.

V usage is TRBV9 and J usage is TRBJ2-5, with a possible D match to TRBD2 (6 bases). The CDR3 extends over 14 amino acids. The V gene lost 4 bases and the J gene lost 2 bases, with 12 bases spanning the gap. CDR1 SGDLS and CDR2 YYNGEE come from the germline V gene. The CDR3 region is CASSPRAGQETQYF. The DNA of the CDR3 is TGTGCCAGCAGCCCGAGAGCGGGTCAAGAGACCCAGTACTTC. Variable domain in full (rest from reference TRBV9 and TRBJ2-5): DSGVTQTPKHLITATGQRVTLRCSPRSGDLSVYWYQQSLDQGLQFLIQYYNGEERAKGNILERFSAQQFPDLHSELNLSSLELGDSALYFCASSPRAGQETQYFGPGTRLLVL.

The chain has TRBV12-3 or TRBV12-4 and TRBJ1-1, with a possible D match to TRBD1 (5 bases). The CDR3 contains 13 residues. V was cut by 7 bases and J by 5 bases, with 14 bases left in between. The DNA for the CDR3 is TGTGCCAGCACCCTGGGGGGGAGGACTGAAGCTTTCTTT. This gives the protein CASTLGGRTEAFF.

This clonotype was detected only a few times. The chain uses TRBV29-1 and TRBJ1-4; D uncertain. This CDR3 comprises 11 residues. CDR1 and CDR2 (germline): SQVTM, ANQGSEA. Trimming cost V 8 bases and J 8 bases, with 12 bases left between them. CDR3 bases: TGCAGCCTCGAAGTGGGGGAAAAACTGTTTTTT. Its translation is CSLEVGEKLFF. The entire variable domain, with the rest obtained from reference TRBV29-1 and TRBJ1-4, is as follows: SAVISQKPSRDICQRGTSLTIQCQVDSQVTMMFWYRQQPGQSLTLIATANQGSEATYESGFVIDKFPISRPNLTFSTLTVSNMSPEDSSIYLCSLEVGEKLFFGSGTQLSVL.

This clonotype was counted between two and nine times. The V gene is TRBV11-2, the J gene TRBJ2-1, with a weak D call TRBD2 (6 bases). V shed 5 bases and J shed 0 bases, with 14 bases lying between them. The germline V gene has CDR1 SGHAT and CDR2 FQNNGV. The CDR3 loop spans 16 amino acids. The CDR3: CASSTSRVSSYNEQFF. The CDR3 coding sequence is TGTGCCAGCAGCACTAGCAGGGTCAGCTCCTACAATGAGCAGTTCTTC.

This clonotype has at least ten counts. The chain couples TRBV5-1 to TRBJ2-1; D is perhaps TRBD1 or TRBD2 (5 bases each). The CDR3 length is 12 residues. V was pared by 5 bases and J by 8 bases, with 11 bases between. The V gene's germline CDR1 is SGHRS and CDR2 YFSETQ. The CDR3 DNA is TGCGCCAGCAGACAGGACTGGGATGAGCAGTTCTTC. Translation gives CASRQDWDEQFF.

The J gene is TRBJ2-4, the V gene TRBV7-9; 7 nucleotides match TRBD1. In germline, CDR1 is SEHNR, CDR2 FQNEAQ (reference sequence). The V segment lost 2 bases and the J segment 15 bases; nucleotides outside the gene matches: 10. This CDR3 is 13 amino acids long. CDR3 in amino acids: CASSLFGQDVAYF. In DNA form, the CDR3 reads TGTGCCAGCAGCTTATTTGGACAGGATGTTGCGTACTTC.

This clonotype was seen a handful of times. This chain connects TRBV20-1 to TRBJ2-5, with TRBD2 identical over 7 bases. Germline assignment: CDR1 DFQATT and CDR2 SNEGSKA (reference sequence). V trimming: 1 base; J trimming: 6 bases; junction bases outside the gene matches: 8. The CDR3 runs 14 residues. The CDR3 region has the DNA TGCAGTGCTAGAGTAGATAGCGGGCTACAGACCCAGTACTTC. This encodes CSARVDSGLQTQYF.

The chain uses TRBV24-1 and TRBJ2-6; no definite D call. The CDR3 covers 15 residues. The germline gives CDR1 KGHDR, CDR2 SFDVKD. The germline V and J ends were trimmed by 0 bases and 0 bases, with 2 bases remaining between them. The CDR3 DNA follows: TGTGCCACCAGTGATTTGCACTCTGGGGCCAACGTCCTGACTTTC. Its translation: CATSDLHSGANVLTF.

The table lists this clonotype with many counts. The chain has TRBV20-1 and TRBJ2-1, with 9 bases that match TRBD2. CDR1 and CDR2 (germline): DFQATT, SNEGSKA (reference sequence). There are 13 residues in the CDR3. V lost 4 bases and J lost 9; bases outside the gene matches: 7. The CDR3 DNA follows: TGCAGTGCTAAAAGACGACTAGCGGTTGAGCAGTTCTTC. It specifies CSAKRRLAVEQFF.

The rearrangement joins TRBV12-3 or TRBV12-4 to TRBJ2-7, with 9 bases matching TRBD1. There are 18 residues in the CDR3. J gave up 3 bases and V 4 bases, and 16 bases lay outside the gene matches. CDR3 sequence: CASSSSTHIGTGNYEQYF. CDR3 DNA sequence: TGTGCCAGCAGTTCTTCAACTCACATTGGGACAGGGAACTACGAGCAGTACTTC.

This clonotype was observed at least ten times. The chain employs TRBV12-3 or TRBV12-4 and TRBJ1-3, with 9 bases matching TRBD1. The CDR3 runs to 16 residues. V trimming: 1 base; J trimming: 1 base; junction bases outside the gene matches: 2. The CDR3 is CASSLGQGVSGNTIYF. The CDR3, as DNA: TGTGCCAGCAGTTTAGGACAGGGGGTGTCTGGAAACACCATATATTTT.

The V gene is TRBV9, the J gene TRBJ1-3; 10 nucleotides align to TRBD1. The V gene's germline CDR1 is SGDLS and CDR2 YYNGEE. Unmatched junction bases numbered 4, after V lost 3 bases and J lost 1 base. This CDR3 region has 16 residues. DNA for the CDR3: TGTGCCAGCAGCGGGGGGACAGGGGCTTCTGGAAACACCATATATTTT. It codes for CASSGGTGASGNTIYF.